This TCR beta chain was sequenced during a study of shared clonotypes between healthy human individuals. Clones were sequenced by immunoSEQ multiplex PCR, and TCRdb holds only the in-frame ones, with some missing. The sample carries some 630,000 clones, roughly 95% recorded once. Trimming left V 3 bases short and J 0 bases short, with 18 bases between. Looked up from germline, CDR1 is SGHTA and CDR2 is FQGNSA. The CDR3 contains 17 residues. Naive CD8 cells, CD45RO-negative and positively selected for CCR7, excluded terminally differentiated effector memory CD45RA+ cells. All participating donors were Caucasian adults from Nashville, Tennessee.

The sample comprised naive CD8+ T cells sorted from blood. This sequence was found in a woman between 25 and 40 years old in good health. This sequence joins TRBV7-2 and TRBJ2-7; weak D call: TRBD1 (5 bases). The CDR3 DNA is TGTGCCAGCAGCTTTTCTGGCTGGGGCCAGAGCTCCTACGAGCAGTACTTC. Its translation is CASSFSGWGQSSYEQYF.